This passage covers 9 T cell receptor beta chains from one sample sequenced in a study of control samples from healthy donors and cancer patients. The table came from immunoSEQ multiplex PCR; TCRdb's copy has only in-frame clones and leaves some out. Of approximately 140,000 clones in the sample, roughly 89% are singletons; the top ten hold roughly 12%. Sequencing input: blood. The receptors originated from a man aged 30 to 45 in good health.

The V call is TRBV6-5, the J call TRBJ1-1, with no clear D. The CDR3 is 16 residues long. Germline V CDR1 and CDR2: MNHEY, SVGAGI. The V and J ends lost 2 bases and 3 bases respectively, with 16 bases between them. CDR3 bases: TGTGCCAGCAGTTACCTCACCACCGCATGGGACACTGAAGCTTTCTTT. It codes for CASSYLTTAWDTEAFF.

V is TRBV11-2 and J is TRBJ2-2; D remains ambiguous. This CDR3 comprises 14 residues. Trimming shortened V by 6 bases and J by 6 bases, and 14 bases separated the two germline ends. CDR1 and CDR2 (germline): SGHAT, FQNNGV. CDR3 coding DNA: TGTGCCAGCAGTCAGAATAACAGCCCCGGGGAGCTGTTTTTT. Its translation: CASSQNNSPGELFF. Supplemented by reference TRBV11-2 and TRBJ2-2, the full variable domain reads EAGVAQSPRYKIIEKRQSVAFWCNPISGHATLYWYQQILGQGPKLLIQFQNNGVVDDSQLPKDRFSAERLKGVDSTLKIQPAKLEDSAVYLCASSQNNSPGELFFGEGSRLTVL.

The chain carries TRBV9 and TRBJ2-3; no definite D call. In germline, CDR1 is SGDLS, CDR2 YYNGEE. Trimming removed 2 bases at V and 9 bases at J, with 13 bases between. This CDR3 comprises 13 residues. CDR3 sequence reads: CASSVGSDGTQYF. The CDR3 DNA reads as TGTGCCAGCAGCGTGGGCAGTGATGGGACGCAGTATTTT.

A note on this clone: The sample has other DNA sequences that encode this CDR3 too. CDR3 region: CASSGSNQPQHF. The CDR3 nucleotides read TGTGCCAGCAGTGGGAGCAATCAGCCCCAGCATTTT. J is TRBJ1-5 and V is TRBV28; D is uncertain. The CDR3 covers 12 residues. V was cut by 5 bases and J by 1 base, with 3 bases left in between. Germline loops: CDR1 MDHEN, CDR2 SYDVKM.

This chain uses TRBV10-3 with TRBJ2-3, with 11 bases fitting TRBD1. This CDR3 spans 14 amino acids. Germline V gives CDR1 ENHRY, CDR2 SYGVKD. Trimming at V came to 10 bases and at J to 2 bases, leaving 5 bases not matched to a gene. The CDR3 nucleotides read TGTGCCACTGGACAGGGGGCACTCACAGATACGCAGTATTTT. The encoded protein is CATGQGALTDTQYF.

CDR3 DNA: TGTGCCAGCAGCGTTGAGGGTGTCTCAGTCTATGGCTACACCTTC. This encodes CASSVEGVSVYGYTF. V is TRBV9 and J is TRBJ1-2; D is uncertain. The CDR3 is 15 amino acids. Trimming removed 2 bases from V and 4 bases from J, with 15 bases in between. The germline V gene has CDR1 SGDLS and CDR2 YYNGEE.

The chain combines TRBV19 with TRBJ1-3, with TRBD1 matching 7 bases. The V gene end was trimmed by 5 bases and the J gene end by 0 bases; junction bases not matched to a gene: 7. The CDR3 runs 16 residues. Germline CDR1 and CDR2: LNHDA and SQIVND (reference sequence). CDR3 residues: CASSSGGPSSGNTIYF. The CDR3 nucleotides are TGTGCCAGTAGTTCAGGGGGTCCCAGCTCTGGAAACACCATATATTTT.

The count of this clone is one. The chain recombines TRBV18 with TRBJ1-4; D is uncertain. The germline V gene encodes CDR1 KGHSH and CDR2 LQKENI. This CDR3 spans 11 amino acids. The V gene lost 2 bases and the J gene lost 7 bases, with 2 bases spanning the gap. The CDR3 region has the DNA TGTGCCAGCTCACCAGGTGAAAAACTGTTTTTT. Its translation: CASSPGEKLFF.

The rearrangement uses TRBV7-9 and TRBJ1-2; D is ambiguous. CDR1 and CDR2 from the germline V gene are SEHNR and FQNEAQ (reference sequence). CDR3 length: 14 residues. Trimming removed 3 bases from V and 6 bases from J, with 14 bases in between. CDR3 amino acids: CASSLLSVNDGYTF. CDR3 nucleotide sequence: TGTGCCAGCAGCTTGTTGTCGGTGAACGATGGCTACACCTTC.